These 18 T cell receptor beta chains share one sample of origin, sequenced in a study of blood T cell repertoires in COVID-19. The protocol was immunoSEQ multiplex PCR, while the TCRdb copy is restricted to in-frame clones and leaves out a portion. The repertoire holds more than 100,000 clones, with around 87% as singletons. Sequenced sample: peripheral blood. Receptors were obtained from a man between 70 and 80 years old with active COVID-19.

This chain uses TRBV6-6 with TRBJ2-3; 12 nucleotides match TRBD2. The CDR3 is 16 residues long. After removal of 5 bases from V and 5 bases from J, the junction contained 8 bases not matched to a gene. Germline lookup yields CDR1 MNHNY and CDR2 SVGAGI (reference sequence). Written as DNA, the CDR3 is TGTGCCAGCAGTCCTACTAGCGGGAGGATGCAAGATACGCAGTATTTT. Residues: CASSPTSGRMQDTQYF.

The chain links TRBV14 to TRBJ2-7; D is possibly TRBD2 (5 bases). CDR1 and CDR2 (germline): SGHDN, FVKESK. This CDR3 contains 15 residues. V lost 4 bases, J lost 3 bases, and 16 bases lay in between. In DNA, the CDR3 is TGTGCCAGCAGCCCTGAGGCTAGCTCACGCTACGAGCAGTACTTC. This sequence encodes CASSPEASSRYEQYF.

This sequence joins TRBV3-1 (or the pseudogene TRBV3-2) and TRBJ2-5, with D tentatively TRBD2 (5 bases). The germline V gene has CDR1 LGHDT and CDR2 YNNKEL (reference sequence). The CDR3 is made up of 15 amino acids. The V and J ends lost 1 base and 6 bases respectively, with 15 bases between them. This CDR3 is CASSQGGQLFKTQYF. The CDR3 nucleotides read TGTGCCAGCAGCCAAGGAGGGCAGCTATTCAAGACCCAGTACTTC.

The J gene is TRBJ2-3, the V gene TRBV2, with 10 positions matching TRBD2. Unmatched junction bases numbered 4, after V lost 6 bases and J lost 1 base. This CDR3 has 15 residues. Germline CDR1 SNHLY, CDR2 FYNNEI. The CDR3 nucleotides are TGTGCCAGCAGGACTAGCGGGTACCGCACAGATACGCAGTATTTT. Protein product: CASRTSGYRTDTQYF.

V is TRBV6-6 and J is TRBJ2-4, with 13 bases matching TRBD2. Germline V CDR1 and CDR2: MNHNY, SVGAGI (reference sequence). This CDR3 spans 17 amino acids. After removal of 5 bases from V and 1 base from J, the junction contained 5 bases not matched to a gene. The CDR3 DNA follows: TGTGCCAGCAGTCCCGGGACTAGCGGGATGGCCAAAAACATTCAGTACTTC. Amino acids: CASSPGTSGMAKNIQYF.

The chain employs TRBV29-1 and TRBJ2-1; TRBD2 agrees at 8 bases. Trimming removed 7 bases from V and 7 bases from J; junction bases left unmatched: 15. There are 15 residues in the CDR3. Germline V gene data show CDR1 as SQVTM and CDR2 as ANQGSEA. The CDR3 region is CSAVVFGTSQNEQFF. CDR3 coding DNA: TGCAGCGCAGTTGTGTTCGGGACTAGTCAGAATGAGCAGTTCTTC.

V and J are TRBV27 and TRBJ2-5; 8 bases agree with TRBD2. V was clipped by 3 bases and J by 4 bases; unmatched bases: 7. The CDR3 sequence is 15 residues long. Germline CDR1 MNHEY, CDR2 SMNVEV (reference sequence). The CDR3 nucleotides read TGTGCCAGCAGTTTCAGGAGACGGGAGGGAGAGACCCAGTACTTC. Translating gives CASSFRRREGETQYF.

The V gene is TRBV7-6, the J gene TRBJ2-3; possibly TRBD1 for D (6 bases). Germline CDR1 and CDR2: SGHVS and FNYEAQ. This CDR3 spans 15 amino acids. The V gene lost 5 bases and the J gene lost 0 bases, with 12 bases spanning the gap. As DNA, the CDR3 is TGTGCCAGCAGCCCTAGGGGGTTTAGCACAGATACGCAGTATTTT. Residues: CASSPRGFSTDTQYF.

The sample holds one count of this clone. The chain joins TRBV19 to TRBJ1-6, with TRBD1 matching over 8 bases. The V gene end was trimmed by 6 bases and the J gene end by 1 base; junction bases not matched to a gene: 5. Germline CDR1 reads LNHDA; CDR2 reads SQIVND (reference sequence). CDR3 length: 16 amino acids. In nucleotides, the CDR3 is TGTGCCAGTAGACCAGGGGGCGCGTCCTATAATTCACCCCTCCACTTT. Its protein is CASRPGGASYNSPLHF.

The J gene is TRBJ2-1, the V gene TRBV24-1; D unclear. The CDR3 is made up of 16 amino acids. V was pared by 3 bases and J by 1 base, with 12 bases between. Germline V CDR1 and CDR2: KGHDR, SFDVKD. The CDR3 DNA reads TGTGCCACCAGTGATCCCTCCTCCCGGTCCTACAATGAGCAGTTCTTC. Protein: CATSDPSSRSYNEQFF.

The chain combines TRBV6-1 with TRBJ1-2, with TRBD1 matching 8 bases. V lost 2 bases, J lost 0 bases, and 5 bases stayed unmatched. Per the germline V gene, CDR1 is MNHNS and CDR2 is SASEGT. This CDR3 spans 16 amino acids. This CDR3 is CASSELYRGTNYGYTF. The CDR3 bases are TGTGCCAGCAGTGAACTGTACAGGGGGACTAACTATGGCTACACCTTC.

This chain joins TRBV6-5 and TRBJ1-1; D unclear. CDR3 size: 13 residues. Germline V gene sequence: CDR1 MNHEY, CDR2 SVGAGI. Trimming removed 5 bases at V and 0 bases at J, with 7 bases between. The CDR3 reads CASSPPMNTEAFF. In DNA form, the CDR3 reads TGTGCCAGCAGTCCCCCCATGAACACTGAAGCTTTCTTT.

The chain is built from TRBV30 and TRBJ2-1, with D possibly matching TRBD1 (6 bases). Per the germline V gene, CDR1 is GTSNPN and CDR2 is SVGIG (reference sequence). Deletions cut 1 base from V and 5 bases from J, with 12 bases between. This CDR3 region has 14 residues. CDR3 protein: CAWSEGGVDNEQFF. As DNA, the CDR3 is TGTGCCTGGAGTGAAGGGGGTGTGGACAATGAGCAGTTCTTC.

The V call is TRBV2, the J call TRBJ1-6; 12 bases line up with TRBD1. Germline V gene data show CDR1 as SNHLY and CDR2 as FYNNEI. Trimming at V came to 7 bases and at J to 10 bases, leaving 11 bases not matched to a gene. There are 16 residues in the CDR3. This chain's CDR3 is CASINPGQGAGSPLHF. Written as DNA, the CDR3 is TGTGCCAGCATTAATCCGGGACAGGGGGCAGGCTCACCCCTCCACTTT. Full variable domain (outside the CDR3, taken from reference TRBV2 and TRBJ1-6): EPEVTQTPSHQVTQMGQEVILRCVPISNHLYFYWYRQILGQKVEFLVSFYNNEISEKSEIFDDQFSVERPDGSNFTLKIRSTKLEDSAMYFCASINPGQGAGSPLHFGNGTRLTVT.

The chain employs TRBV6-5 and TRBJ1-2; D unclear. This CDR3 has 12 amino acids. Germline V CDR1 and CDR2: MNHEY, SVGAGI. V was shortened by 7 bases and J by 4 bases, with 10 bases between the two germline ends. Here the CDR3 DNA reads TGTGCCAGCATCAGGATCGGCTATGGCTACACCTTC. Residues: CASIRIGYGYTF.

The gene calls are TRBV7-2 and TRBJ2-5; TRBD1 is a possible D gene (5 bases). Trimming took off 1 base at V and 0 bases at J, with 6 bases between the two ends. This CDR3 has 14 amino acids. CDR1 and CDR2 (germline): SGHTA, FQGNSA. The CDR3 protein is CASSLGQNQETQYF. For the CDR3, the DNA is TGTGCCAGCAGCTTAGGACAGAACCAAGAGACCCAGTACTTC.

The chain employs TRBV7-7 and TRBJ2-3, with 8 bases that match TRBD2. Germline values: CDR1 SSHAT, CDR2 FNYEAQ (reference sequence). J lost 9 bases, V lost 5 bases, and 13 bases had no gene match. The CDR3 consists of 15 residues. CDR3 DNA sequence: TGTGCCAGCAGCACTGGAGTGGCTAGCGGGCTCACGCAGTATTTT. This translates into CASSTGVASGLTQYF. Variable domain in full (rest from reference TRBV7-7 and TRBJ2-3): GAGVSQSPRYKVTKRGQDVTLRCDPISSHATLYWYQQALGQGPEFLTYFNYEAQPDKSGLPSDRFSAERPEGSISTLTIQRTEQRDSAMYRCASSTGVASGLTQYFGPGTRLTVL.

This rearrangement joins TRBV5-1 to TRBJ1-2; 10 positions agree with TRBD1. V shed 4 bases, J shed 6 bases, and the junction held 12 bases outside the gene matches. The CDR3 consists of 16 residues. Per the germline V gene, CDR1 is SGHRS and CDR2 is YFSETQ. This CDR3 reads CASSRNPGQGRDGYTF. CDR3 nucleotide sequence: TGCGCCAGCAGCCGCAACCCGGGACAGGGGAGGGATGGCTACACCTTC.